The 9 T cell receptor beta chains presented below share a single source sample, sequenced in a study of T cells in Graves' hyperthyroidism and ophthalmopathy. Researchers amplified the TCR beta CDR3 regions from RNA transcripts. First-round RT-PCR of the TCR CDR3 relied on the HTBI primer set. TCRdb redid the calling of the multiplex PCR reads with MiXCR, one entry per CDR3 protein. The sample has around 270,000 distinct CDR3 sequences, roughly 18% seen once. Sequenced sample: blood. The receptor source for this set is a man in his forties or fifties with Graves' ophthalmopathy.

The chain joins TRBV20-1 to TRBJ1-3; D possibly corresponds to TRBD1 (5 bases). The CDR3 contains 16 residues. Germline V gives CDR1 DFQATT, CDR2 SNEGSKA (reference sequence). Trimming shortened V by 0 bases and J by 5 bases, and 17 bases separated the two germline ends. The CDR3 protein is CSARDPQSGLRNTIYF. CDR3 nucleotides: TGCAGTGCTAGAGACCCACAGTCGGGGCTGAGAAACACCATATATTTT.

This clonotype was counted between two and nine times. The chain has TRBV27 and TRBJ1-2; the D gene is possibly TRBD1 (5 bases). Between the trimmed V and J ends, which lost 4 bases and 2 bases, there was a span of 8 bases. Looked up from germline, CDR1 is MNHEY and CDR2 is SMNVEV (reference sequence). This CDR3 is 13 amino acids long. Here the CDR3 reads CASSYGANYGYTF. CDR3 nucleotide sequence: TGTGCCAGCAGTTATGGGGCCAACTATGGCTACACCTTC.

Many counts were recorded for this clonotype. The rearrangement uses TRBV11-1 and TRBJ2-1, with 10 bases aligning to TRBD2. Germline CDR1 SGHAT, CDR2 FQDESV (reference sequence). The CDR3 runs 17 residues. The J segment lost 3 bases and the V segment lost 2 bases, leaving 7 bases of the junction unmatched. CDR3 DNA: TGTGCCAGCAGCTTATTAGGAGGACTAGCGGACTACAATGAGCAGTTCTTC. Amino acids: CASSLLGGLADYNEQFF.

In this sample, this clonotype turned up many times. The rearrangement links TRBV5-4 to TRBJ2-3, with unresolved D. V was pared by 6 bases and J by 4 bases, with 15 bases between. CDR1 and CDR2 (germline): SGHNT, YYREEE (reference sequence). This CDR3 has 14 amino acids. CDR3 DNA: TGTGCCAGCACCGCTGGGCTAGTTCCAGATACGCAGTATTTT. Residues: CASTAGLVPDTQYF. Complete variable domain (other parts from reference TRBV5-4 and TRBJ2-3): ETGVTQSPTHLIKTRGQQVTLRCSSQSGHNTVSWYQQALGQGPQFIFQYYREEENGRGNFPPRFSGLQFPNYSSELNVNALELDDSALYLCASTAGLVPDTQYFGPGTRLTVL.

The chain joins TRBV7-8 to TRBJ2-1, with TRBD2 identical over 11 bases. Trimming cost V 2 bases and J 1 base; bases outside gene matches: 7. The germline V gene encodes CDR1 SGHVS and CDR2 FQNEAQ. This CDR3 comprises 18 residues. CDR3 bases: TGTGCCAGCAGCTTACACAGGCTAGCGGGAGGATCCTACAATGAGCAGTTCTTC. Translation: CASSLHRLAGGSYNEQFF.

The rearrangement links TRBV20-1 to TRBJ2-1, with D perhaps TRBD2 (6 bases). The CDR3 totals 15 residues. Trimming removed 1 base at V and 3 bases at J, with 13 bases between. Germline V gene lookup returns CDR1 DFQATT and CDR2 SNEGSKA (reference sequence). The CDR3 region has the DNA TGCAGTGCTAGAGGGCCAGCGGGCATCTACAATGAGCAGTTCTTC. Encoded protein: CSARGPAGIYNEQFF.

This clonotype was observed many times. The chain links TRBV20-1 to TRBJ2-7, with 11 bases lining up with TRBD2. The CDR3 spans 13 residues. J lost 5 bases, V lost 6 bases, and 6 bases had no gene match. Germline V gene data show CDR1 as DFQATT and CDR2 as SNEGSKA (reference sequence). The CDR3 DNA sequence: TGCAGTGCCATACTAGCGGGAGCGAACGAGCAGTACTTC. Translating gives CSAILAGANEQYF.

This chain uses TRBV7-9 with TRBJ1-4; D unresolved. The germline V gene has CDR1 SEHNR and CDR2 FQNEAQ (reference sequence). The ends were cut back, 5 bases at V and 0 bases at J, with 10 bases in the middle. The length of the CDR3 is 15 residues. The CDR3 loop is CASSTYSTTNEKLFF. The CDR3 nucleotides are TGTGCCAGCAGCACGTACAGTACAACTAATGAAAAACTGTTTTTT.

The chain couples TRBV12-3 or TRBV12-4 to TRBJ2-5; D is possibly TRBD1 (6 bases). The CDR3 sequence is 14 residues long. V lost 5 bases and J lost 3, with 13 bases in between. The CDR3 is CASSEKGGEETQYF. Here the CDR3 DNA reads TGTGCCAGCAGTGAGAAAGGGGGAGAAGAGACCCAGTACTTC.